These T cell receptor beta chains were read from a single sample in a study of identical twins. Using its own MiXCR run on the 5' RACE reads, TCRdb lists one record per CDR3 protein. The sample includes hundreds of thousands of distinct CDR3 sequences, 21% of them seen just once. This same sample was also part of a study on T cells expressing NK-cell markers.

The specimen was PBMCs. The source is a woman under 30 in good health. The CDR3 runs from the conserved cysteine through the conserved F or W. A D gene is named only where the DNA matches it firmly. A clone size is listed for some rows: how often the clone was seen (once, few, many), or a class if it is expanded.

size	V	J	D	DNA	CDR3
NA	TRBV12-3/TRBV12-4	TRBJ2-1	TRBD2	TGTGCCAGCAGTCCAACTAGCGGGAGGGCTTACAATGAGCAGTTCTTC	CASSPTSGRAYNEQFF
NA	TRBV2	TRBJ1-6	NA	TGTGCCAGCTCCCTTGGGGAGAGTCATTCACCCCTCCACTTT	CASSLGESHSPLHF
many	TRBV5-1	TRBJ2-1	NA	TGCGCCAGCAGCTTGGGGGGGGCGAGATACAATGAGCAGTTCTTC	CASSLGGARYNEQFF
NA	TRBV9	TRBJ2-1	NA	TGTGCCAGCAGCGTAGATAGCGGCCTAAACAATGAGCAGTTCTTC	CASSVDSGLNNEQFF
NA	TRBV20-1	TRBJ2-7	NA	TGCAGTGCTAGGGGCGCCATAACTAGCCCCGAGCAGTACTTC	CSARGAITSPEQYF
many	TRBV11-2	TRBJ2-7	NA	TGTGCCAGCAGCTTAGATCACAGCGCCTACGAGCAGTACTTC	CASSLDHSAYEQYF
NA	TRBV19	TRBJ1-3	NA	TGTGCCAGTAGTATAGAATCCTCTGGAAACACCATATATTTT	CASSIESSGNTIYF
NA	TRBV7-9	TRBJ2-2	NA	TGTGCCAGCAGCTTAGACCGGGGATCCGGGGAGCTGTTTTTT	CASSLDRGSGELFF
few	TRBV20-1	TRBJ2-1	NA	TGCAGTGCTAGAGGGAGGGCGAGCTCCTACAATGAGCAGTTCTTC	CSARGRASSYNEQFF
NA	TRBV29-1	TRBJ2-1	NA	TGCAGCCCATTTATTTTTGTTTCGGAGTTCGGGAACAATGAGCAGTTCTTC	CSPFIFVSEFGNNEQFF
NA	TRBV9	TRBJ2-2	TRBD1	TGTGCCAGCAGCGGGACAGGCGGCACCGGGGAGCTGTTTTTT	CASSGTGGTGELFF
many	TRBV29-1	TRBJ2-5	NA	TGCAGCGTTGAGGACGTGGGAGAGACCCAGTACTTC	CSVEDVGETQYF
few	TRBV9	TRBJ2-1	TRBD2	TGTGCCAGCAGCGTAGGAGGTGGCCAAGGGAGGGACAATGAGCAGTTCTTC	CASSVGGGQGRDNEQFF
many	TRBV5-1	TRBJ1-1	NA	TGCGCCAGCAGCTTGGATGGCGGGAACACTGAAGCTTTCTTT	CASSLDGGNTEAFF
NA	TRBV7-9	TRBJ2-4	NA	TGTGCCAGCAGCTTAGAGGCCGGGACCAAAAACATTCAGTACTTC	CASSLEAGTKNIQYF
NA	TRBV25-1	TRBJ2-7	NA	TGTGCCAGCAGGGCGTCGGGAATCAACGAGCAGTACTTC	CASRASGINEQYF
few	TRBV7-6	TRBJ2-3	TRBD2	TGTGCCAGCAGCGAGCGAAGCGGGAGGAGGACAGATACGCAGTATTTT	CASSERSGRRTDTQYF
many	TRBV10-3	TRBJ2-7	TRBD2	TGTGCCATCAGTGAGAGCCTAGCGGGAGGGCCGAACTTC	CAISESLAGGPNF
few	TRBV10-3	TRBJ2-1	NA	TGTGCCATCAGCAAGACCGAAACTGAGCAGTTCTTC	CAISKTETEQFF
NA	TRBV9	TRBJ2-1	TRBD1	TGTGCCAGCAGCTTGAGGGGACAGAACTACAATGAGCAGTTCTTC	CASSLRGQNYNEQFF
few	TRBV12-3/TRBV12-4	TRBJ2-1	NA	TGTGCCAGCAGTTCGACGGACTATCGAGAGGAGCAGTTCTTC	CASSSTDYREEQFF
few	TRBV6-5	TRBJ2-7	NA	TGTGCCAGCAGTTATGAAGGTAGCGGCTCCTACGAGCAGTACTTC	CASSYEGSGSYEQYF